This T cell receptor (beta chain) was obtained from a study of OX40 agonist ivuxolimab in advanced cancers. Study-level information: Patients were infused with ivuxolimab every 2 weeks at 0.01 to 10 mg/kg.

Study observations and caveats: Expansion of clones was among the lowest in partial responders at 0.1-3.0 mg/kg. CD4+ and CD8+ blood T cells expanded clonally by week 6 at 0.1 to 3.0 mg/kg.

As concerns this clone: The antigen is not known.

People who had autoimmune disease history or systemic immunosuppression were excluded. Repertoires were generated with immunoSEQ multiplex PCR, while TCRdb's copy carries only in-frame clones and drops some. In the table there are around 84,000 clones, approximately 90% of which are singletons. The sequenced sample was CD4+ or CD8+ T cells sorted from blood, obtained in a trial of the OX40 agonist ivuxolimab. The sequence was obtained from an adult with an advanced solid tumor such as melanoma, head and neck, liver or kidney cancer.

The CDR3 reads CARSGDNEKLFF. Here the CDR3 DNA reads TGTGCCAGGTCCGGTGATAACGAAAAACTGTTTTTT. The chain couples TRBV7-9 to TRBJ1-4; no clear D gene. This CDR3 is 12 amino acids long. The ends were cut back, 9 bases at V and 8 bases at J, with 13 bases in the middle. In germline, CDR1 is SEHNR, CDR2 FQNEAQ (reference sequence).